This T cell receptor (beta chain) is from a study of early T cells in non-severe SARS-CoV-2 infection. Study as a whole: Sequencing of bulk RNA from unsorted whole blood was done, without chain pairing.

V was trimmed by 5 bases and J by 11 bases, leaving 18 bases between them. CDR1 ENHRY and CDR2 SYGVKD come from the germline V gene. CDR3 length equals 13 residues. Individual cDNA molecules were tagged with unique molecular identifiers. Each CDR3 protein gets one entry after TCRdb re-called the 5' RACE reads with MiXCR. The data show approximately 69,000 distinct CDR3 sequences, about 10% seen once. This TCR was sampled from an adult who was a healthcare worker with PCR-confirmed SARS-CoV-2 infection or an uninfected control (not recorded which). Sequencing was done on a sample of whole blood. This chain uses TRBV10-3 with TRBJ1-2; tentative D call: TRBD1 (5 bases). CDR3 in DNA: TGTGCCATCAGTAAGACAGCTCACGAGGGTTACACCTTC. This translates into CAISKTAHEGYTF.